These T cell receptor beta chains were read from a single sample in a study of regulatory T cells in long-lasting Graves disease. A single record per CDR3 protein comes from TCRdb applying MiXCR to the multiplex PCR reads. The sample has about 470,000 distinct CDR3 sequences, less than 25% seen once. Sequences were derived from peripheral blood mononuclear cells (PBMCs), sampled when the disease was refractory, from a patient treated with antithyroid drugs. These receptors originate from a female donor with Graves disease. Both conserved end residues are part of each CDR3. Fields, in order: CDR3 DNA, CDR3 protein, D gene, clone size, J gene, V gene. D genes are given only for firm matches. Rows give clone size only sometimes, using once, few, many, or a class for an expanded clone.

DNA: TGTGCCATCAGGGACATTCCAACCAAACCCTACGAGCAGTACTTC
CDR3: CAIRDIPTKPYEQYF
D: NA
size: many
J: TRBJ2-7
V: TRBV10-3

DNA: TGTGCCAGCAGGTCAACAGGGGGTTATGATGGCTACACCTTC
CDR3: CASRSTGGYDGYTF
D: TRBD1
size: many
J: TRBJ1-2
V: TRBV28

DNA: TGCAGTGCTAGACCGCACACTGAAGCTTTCTTT
CDR3: CSARPHTEAFF
D: NA
size: few
J: TRBJ1-1
V: TRBV20-1

DNA: TGTGCCTGGAGTGTAGGGGGGGTGGACAGTTATAGCAATCAGCCCCAGCATTTT
CDR3: CAWSVGGVDSYSNQPQHF
D: NA
size: NA
J: TRBJ1-5
V: TRBV30

DNA: TGCAGTGCTAGAGATCCGGGGGTTGCTAATGAAAAACTGTTTTTT
CDR3: CSARDPGVANEKLFF
D: NA
size: few
J: TRBJ1-4
V: TRBV20-1

DNA: TGTGCCAGTAGTCCCCCGGAGTACTCCGGGGAGCTGTTTTTT
CDR3: CASSPPEYSGELFF
D: NA
size: few
J: TRBJ2-2
V: TRBV19

DNA: TGTGCCAGCAGCCAAGAAGGGACAGGGGTCGTCACCGGGGAGCTGTTTTTT
CDR3: CASSQEGTGVVTGELFF
D: TRBD1
size: few
J: TRBJ2-2
V: TRBV4-2

DNA: TGTGCCAGCAGTTACTCGAATTCCCTGGCCTCTATGAACACTGAAGCTTTCTTT
CDR3: CASSYSNSLASMNTEAFF
D: NA
size: NA
J: TRBJ1-1
V: TRBV6-2/TRBV6-3

DNA: TGTGCCAGCAGCTTAGTGGGACAGTACGGGGAGCTGTTTTTT
CDR3: CASSLVGQYGELFF
D: TRBD1
size: many
J: TRBJ2-2
V: TRBV7-3

DNA: TGTGCCAGCAGAAGGGACAGGGATCAGCCCCAGCATTTT
CDR3: CASRRDRDQPQHF
D: TRBD1
size: NA
J: TRBJ1-5
V: TRBV6-1

DNA: TGTGCCAGCGGCCGGACAGGGGGAAGTAAGACTGAAGCTTTCTTT
CDR3: CASGRTGGSKTEAFF
D: TRBD1
size: NA
J: TRBJ1-1
V: TRBV2

DNA: TGTGCCAGCAGTCTCAGGGGCGGGTATAATTCACCCCTCCACTTT
CDR3: CASSLRGGYNSPLHF
D: NA
size: many
J: TRBJ1-6
V: TRBV12-3/TRBV12-4

DNA: TGTGCCAGCTTACAAGACCAGGGGAAGCCCCAGCATTTT
CDR3: CASLQDQGKPQHF
D: NA
size: NA
J: TRBJ1-5
V: TRBV18

DNA: TGCGCCAGCAGCTTGGAATGGACTCCCGGGGAGCAGTACTTC
CDR3: CASSLEWTPGEQYF
D: NA
size: NA
J: TRBJ2-7
V: TRBV5-1

DNA: TGTGCCAGCAGTAGCGGACTAGCGGGAGTAAGGGAGACCCAGTACTTC
CDR3: CASSSGLAGVRETQYF
D: TRBD2
size: many
J: TRBJ2-5
V: TRBV28

DNA: TGTGCCAGCAGTTACCACAGTCTCAATCAGCCCCAGCATTTT
CDR3: CASSYHSLNQPQHF
D: NA
size: many
J: TRBJ1-5
V: TRBV6-5

DNA: TGTGCCAGCAGCTTAGATAGGCCAGGTACCAATCAGCCCCAGCATTTT
CDR3: CASSLDRPGTNQPQHF
D: NA
size: NA
J: TRBJ1-5
V: TRBV7-9

DNA: TGTGCCAGCAGCTTACGCGGGAGGGTTAGCTCCTACAATGAGCAGTTCTTC
CDR3: CASSLRGRVSSYNEQFF
D: TRBD2
size: few
J: TRBJ2-1
V: TRBV11-2

DNA: TGCGCCAGCAGCTCGACAGGGGATCATAGAGAGCAGTACTTC
CDR3: CASSSTGDHREQYF
D: TRBD1
size: few
J: TRBJ2-7
V: TRBV5-1

DNA: TGTGCCAGCGAGGACTCCAGGGGAGGGTGGTCACCCCTCCACTTT
CDR3: CASEDSRGGWSPLHF
D: NA
size: many
J: TRBJ1-6
V: TRBV28

DNA: TGTGCCAGCAGCTCTTTGGACGGCACTGAAGCTTTCTTT
CDR3: CASSSLDGTEAFF
D: NA
size: few
J: TRBJ1-1
V: TRBV7-9

DNA: TGTGCCAGCAGCTTAACTCGTCCCAGGGATACGCAGTATTTT
CDR3: CASSLTRPRDTQYF
D: NA
size: few
J: TRBJ2-3
V: TRBV7-8

DNA: TGTGCCAGCAGCTTAGTGACAGGGAGCGTGGAGACCCAGTACTTC
CDR3: CASSLVTGSVETQYF
D: TRBD1
size: NA
J: TRBJ2-5
V: TRBV7-3

DNA: TGTGCCAGCAGTTACGCAGGGGGCTGGAATTCACCCCTCCACTTT
CDR3: CASSYAGGWNSPLHF
D: TRBD1
size: few
J: TRBJ1-6
V: TRBV6-2/TRBV6-3

DNA: TGCGCCAGCAGCCTGGGTCGGGCGGTAGGGGCCAAAAACATTCAGTACTTC
CDR3: CASSLGRAVGAKNIQYF
D: NA
size: NA
J: TRBJ2-4
V: TRBV4-1

DNA: TGTGCCAGCGTAGTGGGCAATCAGCCCCAGCATTTT
CDR3: CASVVGNQPQHF
D: NA
size: NA
J: TRBJ1-5
V: TRBV12-3/TRBV12-4

DNA: TGTGCCAGCAGTTTGGGGCAGCTTATGAACACTGAAGCTTTCTTT
CDR3: CASSLGQLMNTEAFF
D: NA
size: many
J: TRBJ1-1
V: TRBV28

DNA: TGCGCCAGCAGCCAGATGTTGAGTCAGACAGATACGCAGTATTTT
CDR3: CASSQMLSQTDTQYF
D: NA
size: NA
J: TRBJ2-3
V: TRBV4-3

DNA: TGTGCCAGTAACATCGCCGGGACAGGTTTCGGGCCCCAGCATTTT
CDR3: CASNIAGTGFGPQHF
D: TRBD1
size: few
J: TRBJ1-5
V: TRBV19

DNA: TGTGCCAGCAGCGGCAACATTCAGTACTTC
CDR3: CASSGNIQYF
D: NA
size: many
J: TRBJ2-4
V: TRBV11-1

DNA: TGTGCCAGCAACTCGGGGGGAGCTAGCACAGATACGCAGTATTTT
CDR3: CASNSGGASTDTQYF
D: TRBD2
size: once
J: TRBJ2-3
V: TRBV9

DNA: TGTGCCAGCAGTCTACGGGACAGGGGTCCGCTCGGGGAGCTGTTTTTT
CDR3: CASSLRDRGPLGELFF
D: TRBD1
size: many
J: TRBJ2-2
V: TRBV28

DNA: TGTGCCAGCAGTTTGAGAATAGCGGGCCAAGAGACCCAGTACTTC
CDR3: CASSLRIAGQETQYF
D: TRBD2
size: NA
J: TRBJ2-5
V: TRBV12-3/TRBV12-4

DNA: TGTGCCAGTAGTATGGGCTTTAACACCGGGGAGCTGTTTTTT
CDR3: CASSMGFNTGELFF
D: NA
size: NA
J: TRBJ2-2
V: TRBV19

DNA: TGTGCCAGCAGTTTGGGGACAGTCTATTACGAGCAGTACTTC
CDR3: CASSLGTVYYEQYF
D: TRBD1
size: many
J: TRBJ2-7
V: TRBV28

DNA: TGTGCCAGCAGTCGACGTATAACAGGGAGGGGCAATCAGCCCCAGCATTTT
CDR3: CASSRRITGRGNQPQHF
D: NA
size: NA
J: TRBJ1-5
V: TRBV28

DNA: TGCAGCGTTGCAAACGCCAATGGACAACTGTTTTTT
CDR3: CSVANANGQLFF
D: NA
size: medium-sized
J: TRBJ1-4
V: TRBV29-1

DNA: TGCAGCGCCTGGACAGGGGGCGAATGGTCTGGGGCCAACGTCCTGACTTTC
CDR3: CSAWTGGEWSGANVLTF
D: TRBD1
size: few
J: TRBJ2-6
V: TRBV29-1

DNA: TGTGCCAGCAGCTTAGAGTCCTCGGGCGGCGAGCAGTACTTC
CDR3: CASSLESSGGEQYF
D: NA
size: few
J: TRBJ2-7
V: TRBV13

DNA: TGCAGTGCTAGAGATGCGGCAGGAGTCCCTAATGAAAAACTGTTTTTT
CDR3: CSARDAAGVPNEKLFF
D: NA
size: NA
J: TRBJ1-4
V: TRBV20-1

DNA: TGTGCCAGCAGCTTAGGGACAGGGACAACTAAGCAGTACTTC
CDR3: CASSLGTGTTKQYF
D: TRBD1
size: many
J: TRBJ2-7
V: TRBV7-3

DNA: TGTGCCAGCAGTCCGACTAGCGGGATCTCCTACAATGAGCAGTTCTTC
CDR3: CASSPTSGISYNEQFF
D: TRBD2
size: once
J: TRBJ2-1
V: TRBV28

DNA: TGCGCCAGCAGCCAAGGGCGACGATACAGGGCAAATAAGCAGTACTTC
CDR3: CASSQGRRYRANKQYF
D: NA
size: NA
J: TRBJ2-7
V: TRBV4-1

DNA: TGTGCCAGCAGATCCGTCCGGACAGGTCTGGCCAAAAACATTCAGTACTTC
CDR3: CASRSVRTGLAKNIQYF
D: TRBD1
size: NA
J: TRBJ2-4
V: TRBV28

DNA: TGCGCCAGCAGCCCACAGGGGGCGAGTAACTATGGCTACACCTTC
CDR3: CASSPQGASNYGYTF
D: TRBD1
size: NA
J: TRBJ1-2
V: TRBV4-1

DNA: TGTGCCAGCAGTTCCCGACTAGCGGGAGAGGACGAGCAGTACTTC
CDR3: CASSSRLAGEDEQYF
D: TRBD2
size: many
J: TRBJ2-7
V: TRBV12-3/TRBV12-4

DNA: TGTGCCACCAGTACAACGAGGGGAGGGACAGATCAGAATACGCAGTATTTT
CDR3: CATSTTRGGTDQNTQYF
D: NA
size: few
J: TRBJ2-3
V: TRBV24-1

DNA: TGTGCCAGCAGTGGGGTAGCGGACCTCTCCTACGAGCAGTACTTC
CDR3: CASSGVADLSYEQYF
D: NA
size: many
J: TRBJ2-7
V: TRBV2

DNA: TGTGCCAGCAGACTAAACTCCGGGACTCAAGCTAACTATGGCTACACCTTC
CDR3: CASRLNSGTQANYGYTF
D: NA
size: many
J: TRBJ1-2
V: TRBV6-1

DNA: TGTGCTAGCAGCCCGGTGGGGGTCCTGAACACTGAAGCTTTCTTT
CDR3: CASSPVGVLNTEAFF
D: NA
size: many
J: TRBJ1-1
V: TRBV7-7

DNA: TGTGCCAGCAGTTTTAGAGGGGCGCTTGGCTACACCTTC
CDR3: CASSFRGALGYTF
D: NA
size: many
J: TRBJ1-2
V: TRBV28

DNA: TGTGCCAGCAGTGCGAAGGGGGCTCGAGGCTACACCTTC
CDR3: CASSAKGARGYTF
D: TRBD1
size: many
J: TRBJ1-2
V: TRBV28

DNA: TGTGCCAGCAGCCTAAACCTCTTCCAGGGACCCTACGAGCAGTACTTC
CDR3: CASSLNLFQGPYEQYF
D: NA
size: many
J: TRBJ2-7
V: TRBV7-8

DNA: TGCAGCGTTGATTGGAATCGGGCGGCTTTCTTT
CDR3: CSVDWNRAAFF
D: NA
size: few
J: TRBJ1-1
V: TRBV29-1